The subject of this entry is one T cell receptor beta chain. Its antigen remains unidentified. This entry comes from a study of vaccination effects on CD4 cells after COVID-19. Study summary: All participants had two doses of either the BNT162b2 or mRNA-1273 vaccine.

The germline gives CDR1 SGDLS, CDR2 YYNGEE. J gave up 3 bases and V 5 bases, and 7 bases lay outside the gene matches. This CDR3 is built from 15 residues. TCRdb's copy holds only in-frame clones and misses some; the assay was immunoSEQ multiplex PCR. Of 62,000 or so clones in the sample, about 80% are singletons; the top ten hold more than 10%. Study-wide points: Missing from the study were early post-infection timepoints, and its convalescent patients were few. Of the vaccine-induced clones from healthy vaccinees, merely 1 of 255 recognized common cold coronaviruses as well.

Before sequencing, viral peptide pools were used by the ViraFEST assay to expand antigen-specific CD4+ T cells. Culture lasted about ten days before CD4+ T cell isolation. None of the vaccinated had previously contracted SARS-CoV-2, and their nucleocapsid antibodies tested negative. Researchers swapped half the medium for IL-2 medium on both days 3 and 7. The TCR was taken from a human donor who received a COVID-19 vaccine. The chain uses TRBV9 and TRBJ1-4, with 7 positions matching TRBD1. The starting material was CD4+ T cells from PBMCs cultured with SARS-CoV-2 spike peptides, obtained before COVID-19 vaccination. CDR3 sequence (DNA): TGTGCCAGCAGGACAGGGACGAGCGCTAATGAAAAACTGTTTTTT. It encodes CASRTGTSANEKLFF.